This TCR beta chain was captured by sequencing in a study of cytomegalovirus exposure and HLA in healthy donors. The wider study: Out of about 190 million T cells, an earlier analysis found around 120 million unique TCR beta sequences in total. Broader study findings: TCR beta chains numbering 164 were designated cytomegalovirus-associated. An assumption of roughly uniform sequencing depth across donors underlay the presence/absence analyses. It was reported in a later analysis that an Asian-associated ancestry cluster showed fewer N-insertions than the 666-donor mean.

Worth noting for this clone: The antigen is unknown.

The PCR had 60 Vbeta and 13 Jbeta primers. Repertoires were generated with immunoSEQ multiplex PCR, while TCRdb's copy carries only in-frame clones and drops some. The sample has around 250,000 clones; roughly four fifths are singletons. The TCR was taken from a woman in her sixties in good health and CMV-seropositive. The sequenced material came from PBMCs.

The CDR3 DNA is TGTGCCATCAGCGGCCACATCCTAGGGGGTGAGCAGTTCTTC. Translating gives CAISGHILGGEQFF. V usage is TRBV10-3 and J usage is TRBJ2-1; tentative D call: TRBD1 (6 bases). Deletions cut 6 bases from V and 9 bases from J, with 18 bases between. The CDR3 runs 14 residues. From germline, CDR1 is ENHRY and CDR2 SYGVKD.